This record covers a single T cell receptor (beta chain). The germline CDR1 and CDR2 sequences are SNHLY and FYNNEI. The ends lost 4 bases at V and 0 bases at J; junction bases unmatched: 9. The CDR3 is 17 residues long. The method was immunoSEQ multiplex PCR; TCRdb's version includes in-frame clones alone and lacks a portion of them. The table has about 160,000 clones, about 88% seen once. This sample stems from a study of cytomegalovirus exposure and HLA in healthy donors. The specimen sequenced was PBMCs. The sequence derives from a woman aged 18-29 years in good health and CMV-seronegative. The chain is built from TRBV2 and TRBJ2-7; 10 bases match TRBD2. CDR3 nucleotide sequence: TGTGCCAGCAGTGGAGACCCCAGCGGGGGGGCCTCCTACGAGCAGTACTTC. This codes for CASSGDPSGGASYEQYF.